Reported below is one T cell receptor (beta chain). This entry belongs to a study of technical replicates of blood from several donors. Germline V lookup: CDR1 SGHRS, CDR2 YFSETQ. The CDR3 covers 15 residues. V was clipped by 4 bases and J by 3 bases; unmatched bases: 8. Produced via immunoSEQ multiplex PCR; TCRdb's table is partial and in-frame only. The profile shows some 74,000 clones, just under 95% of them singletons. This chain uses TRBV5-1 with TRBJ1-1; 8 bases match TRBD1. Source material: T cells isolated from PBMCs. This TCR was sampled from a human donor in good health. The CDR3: CASSPHPGQDTEAFF. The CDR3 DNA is TGCGCCAGCAGCCCCCATCCGGGACAGGACACTGAAGCTTTCTTT.